A single count supports the clone carrying this T cell receptor beta chain. Sequenced by immunoSEQ multiplex PCR; TCRdb stores in-frame clones only, minus some. The top ten clones hold 3% to 3.5% of a sample with about 130,000 clones, about four fifths of them seen once. Trimming removed 6 bases at V and 6 bases at J, with 10 bases between. This CDR3 comprises 11 residues. CDR1 is DFQATT and CDR2 is SNEGSKA in the germline V gene (reference sequence). This sample was included in a study of blood T cell repertoires in COVID-19. The receptor was isolated from a woman of 80 years or more with acute or convalescent COVID-19. The chain uses TRBV20-1 and TRBJ2-3; D is unresolved. Sequencing input: peripheral blood. CDR3 protein: CSASREDTQYF. CDR3 sequence (DNA): TGCAGTGCGTCACGAGAGGATACGCAGTATTTT.